This entry lists 25 T cell receptor beta chains sequenced from one sample in a study of T cell repertoires in cytomegalovirus infection. A single record per CDR3 protein comes from TCRdb applying MiXCR to the reads. The sample has under 850,000 distinct CDR3 sequences, 35% seen once. The sample comprised PBMCs. All receptors come from a human donor in good health (CMV status not recorded). Some clones in this sample may be carry-over from other donors' samples.

The V and J genes are TRBV4-1 and TRBJ2-7; D uncertain. V was shortened by 3 bases and J by 2 bases, with 14 bases between the two germline ends. In germline, CDR1 is MGHRA, CDR2 YSYEKL. There are 15 residues in the CDR3. The CDR3 here is CASSQLGAQTYEQYF. The CDR3 region has the DNA TGCGCCAGCAGCCAGTTAGGAGCCCAAACCTACGAGCAGTACTTC.

This clonotype was observed a few times. The CDR3 loop reads CSARGRSNSPLHF. DNA of the CDR3: TGCAGTGCTAGAGGCAGGTCTAATTCACCCCTCCACTTT. The rearrangement joins TRBV20-1 to TRBJ1-6; D not certain. V lost 1 base, J lost 6 bases, and 7 bases lay in between. Germline CDR1 and CDR2: DFQATT and SNEGSKA (reference sequence). CDR3 length equals 13 residues.

This clonotype was seen a few times. V gene TRBV10-3 combines with J gene TRBJ1-4, with 7 bases fitting TRBD1. Germline V gene sequence: CDR1 ENHRY, CDR2 SYGVKD. Unmatched junction bases numbered 8, after V lost 2 bases and J lost 8 bases. The CDR3 sequence is 15 residues long. The CDR3 protein is CAISEQTGAGEKLFF. The CDR3 bases are TGTGCCATCAGTGAGCAAACAGGGGCTGGGGAAAAACTGTTTTTT.

With respect to this clonotype: Compared with germline, one end of the junction differs, possibly owing to a read error. The chain employs TRBV19 and TRBJ1-5; a possible D gene is TRBD1 (5 bases). Germline values: CDR1 LNHDA, CDR2 SQIVND (reference sequence). The CDR3 consists of 14 residues. The CDR3 loop reads CAISPQGHGQPQHF. Written as DNA, the CDR3 is TGTGCCATTAGTCCTCAAGGACACGGTCAGCCCCAGCATTTT.

This clonotype occurred a few times. The chain recombines TRBV19 with TRBJ1-2; D is uncertain. This CDR3 comprises 12 residues. Trimming took 6 bases from V and 3 from J, leaving 8 bases between them. The germline CDR1 and CDR2 sequences are LNHDA and SQIVND (reference sequence). The DNA for the CDR3 is TGTGCCAGTAGGGCCAGCTACTATGGCTACACCTTC. Translated: CASRASYYGYTF.

This clonotype has more than one count but fewer than ten. This rearrangement joins TRBV27 to TRBJ2-5; D possibly corresponds to TRBD1 (6 bases). The CDR3 consists of 16 residues. V dropped 0 bases and J dropped 4 bases, with 15 bases sitting between them. CDR1 and CDR2 from the germline V gene are MNHEY and SMNVEV (reference sequence). The CDR3 region has the DNA TGTGCCAGCAGTTTATCGGGCAGGGGATGGGTAGAGACCCAGTACTTC. Translation gives CASSLSGRGWVETQYF.

This clonotype was recorded a few times. The rearrangement uses TRBV7-9 and TRBJ1-4; TRBD1 agrees at 8 bases. Germline trimming cut 5 bases from V and 5 bases from J; bases unmatched to any gene: 7. This CDR3 has 15 amino acids. Per the germline V gene, CDR1 is SEHNR and CDR2 is FQNEAQ (reference sequence). CDR3 DNA sequence: TGTGCCAGCAGCCCAGTGACAGGGGAGAATGAAAAACTGTTTTTT. Its protein is CASSPVTGENEKLFF. The entire variable domain, with the rest obtained from reference TRBV7-9 and TRBJ1-4, is as follows: DTGVSQNPRHKITKRGQNVTFRCDPISEHNRLYWYRQTLGQGPEFLTYFQNEAQLEKSRLLSDRFSAERPKGSFSTLEIQRTEQGDSAMYLCASSPVTGENEKLFFGSGTQLSVL.

V usage is TRBV7-6 and J usage is TRBJ2-1; D remains unclear. The ends were cut back, 1 base at V and 9 bases at J, with 10 bases in the middle. The CDR3 runs to 13 residues. The germline CDR1 and CDR2 sequences are SGHVS and FNYEAQ. The chain's CDR3 is CASSLDERSEQFF. CDR3 coding DNA: TGTGCCAGCAGCTTAGACGAGAGGAGTGAGCAGTTCTTC.

V gene TRBV20-1 combines with J gene TRBJ2-1; 15 positions match TRBD2. Per the germline V gene, CDR1 is DFQATT and CDR2 is SNEGSKA (reference sequence). CDR3 size: 17 residues. V gave up 4 bases and J gave up 7 bases; unmatched junction bases: 11. The chain's CDR3 is CSATSSGTSGRSNEQFF. The CDR3 DNA reads as TGCAGTGCTACATCGTCGGGGACTAGCGGGAGGTCGAATGAGCAGTTCTTC.

This clonotype was observed a few times. DNA of the CDR3: TGTGCCAGCAGACAGGGGAAGAATGAAAAACTGTTTTTT. Translating it yields CASRQGKNEKLFF. This chain connects TRBV7-6 to TRBJ1-4; TRBD1 agrees at 7 bases. The junction had 3 bases not matched to a gene; V was cut back by 6 bases and J by 5 bases. Per germline, CDR1 SGHVS and CDR2 FNYEAQ. The CDR3 length is 13 residues.

The chain combines TRBV11-3 with TRBJ2-1, with D tentatively TRBD1 (6 bases). The CDR3 sequence is 12 residues long. The V and J ends lost 6 bases and 9 bases respectively, with 12 bases between them. Germline V gene sequence: CDR1 SGHNT, CDR2 YENEEA. The CDR3 region is CASRLQGFEQFF. CDR3 DNA: TGTGCCAGCAGGCTTCAGGGGTTTGAGCAGTTCTTC.

This clonotype was recorded only once. A much larger clone lies one base from this, so it may be a read error. The rearrangement links TRBV5-3 to TRBJ2-2, with D uncertain. TRBV5-3 falls under the ORF class, with uncertain function. CDR3 length equals 16 residues. The CDR3 nucleotides are TGTTCCAGCAGCTCACCCCCGGCGGCGAACACCGGGGAGCTGTTTTTT. The encoded protein is CSSSSPPAANTGELFF.

The chain is built from TRBV20-1 and TRBJ2-7, with D maybe TRBD2 (6 bases). Looked up from germline, CDR1 is DFQATT and CDR2 is SNEGSKA (reference sequence). The CDR3 runs to 13 residues. V lost 6 bases, J lost 2 bases, and 14 bases lay in between. CDR3 in DNA: TGCAGTGCCAACCCGGGACTGACCTACGAGCAGTACTTC. Its translation is CSANPGLTYEQYF.

On this clonotype: One end of the junction fails to match germline, which may point to a read error. The rearrangement uses TRBV7-4 and TRBJ2-4, with TRBD1 matching over 7 bases. The CDR3 totals 18 residues. Germline CDR1 and CDR2: SGHVT and SQSDAQ. The CDR3 nucleotides read TGTGCCAGCAGCTTAGGGACAACAGGGGTGAATGCCAAAACCATTCAGTACTTC. Translating it yields CASSLGTTGVNAKTIQYF.

In this sample, this clonotype turned up a few times. The CDR3 DNA is TGTGCCAGCAGACAAAATCCTGGGGCCAACGTCCTGACTTTC. This gives the protein CASRQNPGANVLTF. The chain has TRBV7-9 and TRBJ2-6; D is uncertain. CDR1 is SEHNR, CDR2 FQNEAQ, per germline (reference sequence). V dropped 6 bases and J dropped 2 bases, with 8 bases sitting between them. There are 14 residues in the CDR3.

The V and J genes are TRBV2 and TRBJ1-1; 7 bases map to TRBD1. V trimming: 7 bases; J trimming: 1 base; junction bases outside the gene matches: 3. The CDR3 length is 13 residues. The germline CDR1 and CDR2 sequences are SNHLY and FYNNEI. The CDR3 coding sequence is TGTGCCAGCACGCAGGGGGAGAACACTGAAGCTTTCTTT. It codes for CASTQGENTEAFF.

The chain combines TRBV4-2 with TRBJ2-7; 9 bases match TRBD2. With 0 bases clipped from V and 7 bases from J, the junction kept 7 bases outside the gene matches. Germline V gene data show CDR1 as LGHNA and CDR2 as YNFKEQ. The CDR3 is made up of 15 amino acids. CDR3 sequence reads: CASSQDGGGASEQYF. The CDR3 nucleotides are TGTGCCAGCAGCCAAGACGGCGGGGGGGCGAGTGAGCAGTACTTC.

The J gene is TRBJ2-7, the V gene TRBV18; 10 bases agree with TRBD1. Germline V CDR1 and CDR2: KGHSH, LQKENI. This CDR3 region has 14 residues. The ends lost 8 bases at V and 1 base at J; junction bases unmatched: 5. The CDR3 nucleotides read TGTGCCAGCACCGAGGGACAGGGGTCCTACGAGCAGTACTTC. Amino acids: CASTEGQGSYEQYF.

V is TRBV6-5 and J is TRBJ1-3; possibly TRBD1 for D (5 bases). V lost 6 bases to trimming and J lost 3 bases, with 12 bases between them. The CDR3 totals 14 residues. From germline, CDR1 is MNHEY and CDR2 SVGAGI. CDR3 protein: CASSAGTDGNTIYF. The CDR3 DNA reads as TGTGCCAGCAGCGCCGGGACTGATGGAAACACCATATATTTT.

This clonotype was detected a few times. The gene calls are TRBV20-1 and TRBJ2-1; D may correspond to TRBD1 or TRBD2 (5 bases each). Per germline, CDR1 DFQATT and CDR2 SNEGSKA (reference sequence). The CDR3 is 13 residues long. V lost 1 base and J lost 9, with 13 bases in between. This chain's CDR3 is CSARGGVRGEQFF. Here the CDR3 DNA reads TGCAGTGCTAGAGGTGGAGTGAGGGGTGAGCAGTTCTTC.

This chain connects TRBV27 to TRBJ1-1, with 9 bases matching TRBD1. The CDR3 sequence is 19 residues long. The trim removed 5 bases at V and 5 bases at J, leaving 21 bases unmatched. Per the germline V gene, CDR1 is MNHEY and CDR2 is SMNVEV (reference sequence). CDR3 sequence (DNA): TGTGCCAGCAGTCCCAGGGGAGGCTTCGGGACAGGGTCTGTAACTGAAGCTTTCTTT. Residues: CASSPRGGFGTGSVTEAFF.

This clonotype appeared many times. The CDR3 DNA reads TGTGCCAGCAGCTTCGGCGGAGCCACAGATACGCAGTATTTT. Its protein is CASSFGGATDTQYF. The chain carries TRBV28 and TRBJ2-3; D unclear. The germline V gene has CDR1 MDHEN and CDR2 SYDVKM. The V end was cut by 6 bases, the J end by 2 bases, with 12 bases between. The CDR3 totals 14 residues.

The V call is TRBV19, the J call TRBJ2-3; 7 bases align to TRBD2. V gave up 3 bases and J gave up 0 bases; unmatched junction bases: 6. The CDR3 is 16 residues long. CDR1 is LNHDA and CDR2 is SQIVND in the germline V gene (reference sequence). In DNA form, the CDR3 reads TGTGCCAGTAGTATCCTAGCGGATACTAGCACAGATACGCAGTATTTT. Its translation is CASSILADTSTDTQYF.

CDR3 sequence (DNA): TGTGCCAGCAGCTTAGTCCCAGGGGGCTTCATGAACACTGAAGCTTTCTTT. Its translation: CASSLVPGGFMNTEAFF. This chain uses TRBV11-2 with TRBJ1-1; TRBD1 matches at 8 bases. Trimming took 1 base from V and 0 from J; bases not matched to a gene: 7. The CDR3 consists of 17 residues. Germline CDR1 reads SGHAT; CDR2 reads FQNNGV.

This clonotype showed up just a few times. The chain joins TRBV20-1 to TRBJ2-3, with 10 bases that match TRBD2. This CDR3 has 15 amino acids. Germline assignment: CDR1 DFQATT and CDR2 SNEGSKA (reference sequence). Losses at the gene ends were 5 bases for V and 1 base for J; bases not matched to a gene: 6. CDR3 sequence: CSAAGTSVGTDTQYF. CDR3 coding DNA: TGCAGTGCTGCCGGGACTAGCGTCGGCACAGATACGCAGTATTTT.